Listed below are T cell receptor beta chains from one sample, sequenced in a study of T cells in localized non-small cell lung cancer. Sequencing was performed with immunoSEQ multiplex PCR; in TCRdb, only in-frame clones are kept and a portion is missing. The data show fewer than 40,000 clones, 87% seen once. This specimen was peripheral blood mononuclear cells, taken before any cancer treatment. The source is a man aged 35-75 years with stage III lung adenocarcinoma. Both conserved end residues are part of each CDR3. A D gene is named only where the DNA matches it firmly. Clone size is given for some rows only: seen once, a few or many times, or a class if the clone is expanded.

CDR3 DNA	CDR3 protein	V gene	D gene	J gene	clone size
TGTGCCAGCAGTACCCAGGGGGCAGGTTACACTGAAGCTTTCTTT	CASSTQGAGYTEAFF	TRBV2	TRBD1	TRBJ1-1	-
TGTGCCAGCAGCTTAGACATCACTGAAGCTTTCTTT	CASSLDITEAFF	TRBV11-2	-	TRBJ1-1	-
TGCGCCAGCAGTAATAGCGGGGGGGCCGGAGAGACCCAGTACTTC	CASSNSGGAGETQYF	TRBV10-2	TRBD2	TRBJ2-5	few
TGTGCCAGCAGTGAAGACATGATCTCCGAAAAACTGTTTTTT	CASSEDMISEKLFF	TRBV25-1	-	TRBJ1-4	-
TGTGCCAACAGCGGGGGTCGGGGCGTTAATGAAAAACTGTTTTTT	CANSGGRGVNEKLFF	TRBV21-1	-	TRBJ1-4	-
TGTGCCAGCAGCTTAGAGGGGGCGTATGGCTACACCTTC	CASSLEGAYGYTF	TRBV7-9	TRBD1	TRBJ1-2	-
TGTGCCAGCAGGGGGACAGGGGGCGCGGCAGATACGCAGTATTTT	CASRGTGGAADTQYF	TRBV6-5	TRBD1	TRBJ2-3	-
TGTGCCATCAGTGAGTCGTTGGGAACCGGGACAGGGGGCACAGATACGCAGTATTTT	CAISESLGTGTGGTDTQYF	TRBV10-3	TRBD1	TRBJ2-3	-
TGTGCCAGCAGCTACGACAGGGTGTCCTACGAGCAGTACTTC	CASSYDRVSYEQYF	TRBV7-2	TRBD1	TRBJ2-7	-
TGTGCCAGCAGTTACTCGTCAGGAGGGGGGTTCCCCCAGCATTTT	CASSYSSGGGFPQHF	TRBV6-5	-	TRBJ1-5	-
TGTGCCAGCAGTTCGGCGGCAGGGTCACCCCTCCACTTT	CASSSAAGSPLHF	TRBV6-5	-	TRBJ1-6	-
TGTGCCAGCAGCTTAGCGTGGTCCACAGATACGCAGTATTTT	CASSLAWSTDTQYF	TRBV5-4	-	TRBJ2-3	-
TGTGCCAGCAGGCTACAGGGTAATCAGCCCCAGCATTTT	CASRLQGNQPQHF	TRBV6-6	-	TRBJ1-5	once
TGCGCCAGCAGTCGCGACGCTAACTATGGCTACACCTTC	CASSRDANYGYTF	TRBV5-1	-	TRBJ1-2	-
TGTGCCAGCAGCTCGATGTTGGGACAGTTGAACACTGAAGCTTTCTTT	CASSSMLGQLNTEAFF	TRBV5-6	TRBD1	TRBJ1-1	-
TGTGCCTGGGCCTCCGGCCGGGACCTCATGAACACTGAAGCTTTCTTT	CAWASGRDLMNTEAFF	TRBV30	-	TRBJ1-1	few
TGTGCCAGCAGTTACTCTGGTATCCGGAGTGAGCAGTTCTTC	CASSYSGIRSEQFF	TRBV6-5	-	TRBJ2-1	-
TGTGCCAGCAGCCCTCGGACAGGCAATTCACCCCTCCACTTT	CASSPRTGNSPLHF	TRBV7-6	TRBD1	TRBJ1-6	few
TGTGCCAGCAGCTACCCCCGGAAGGGGGTAACTGAAGCTTTCTTT	CASSYPRKGVTEAFF	TRBV5-4	-	TRBJ1-1	-
TGTGCCAGCTCAAACTATGGACAGGGGGCAAATTCACCCCTCCACTTT	CASSNYGQGANSPLHF	TRBV18	TRBD1	TRBJ1-6	-
TGTGCCAGCAGTTACTCAACAGGGGGTGGCTACACCTTC	CASSYSTGGGYTF	TRBV6-6	TRBD1	TRBJ1-2	-
TGCGCCAGCAGCCAAGATTTCCGGGGAGCTGAAGCTTTCTTT	CASSQDFRGAEAFF	TRBV4-3	-	TRBJ1-1	-
TGCGCCAGCAGTGATCTGGACAGGGGGAATGAAAAACTGTTTTTT	CASSDLDRGNEKLFF	TRBV10-2	TRBD1	TRBJ1-4	-
TGTGCCAGCAGCCTGCCTATAAAACCGTTT	CASSLPIKPF	TRBV7-6	-	TRBJ1-4	-
TGCGCCAGCAGCCAAGGAATTGAAGAGCAGTTCTTC	CASSQGIEEQFF	TRBV4-1	-	TRBJ2-1	-